Below are 17 T cell receptor beta chains sequenced from a single sample in a study of blood T cell repertoires in COVID-19. Produced via immunoSEQ multiplex PCR; TCRdb's table is partial and in-frame only. The repertoire consists of some 170,000 clones, with approximately 80% occurring once and the leading ten covering roughly 15%. Sequenced sample: PBMCs or T cells enriched from blood (not recorded which). These receptors were collected from a man in his fifties or sixties who had recovered from COVID-19.

The chain joins TRBV5-4 to TRBJ1-2; D is ambiguous. The germline V gene has CDR1 SGHNT and CDR2 YYREEE (reference sequence). Trimming took off 2 bases at V and 2 bases at J, with 7 bases between the two ends. The CDR3 is 13 residues long. The CDR3: CASSFPGNYGYTF. For the CDR3, the DNA is TGTGCCAGCAGCTTTCCGGGGAACTATGGCTACACCTTC.

The V and J genes are TRBV27 and TRBJ2-7, with 11 nucleotides matching TRBD1. This CDR3 region has 15 residues. Trimming at V came to 5 bases and at J to 3 bases, leaving 6 bases not matched to a gene. Per the germline V gene, CDR1 is MNHEY and CDR2 is SMNVEV (reference sequence). Here the CDR3 reads CASSPAGTGGYEQYF. The CDR3 DNA is TGTGCCAGCAGTCCCGCCGGGACAGGGGGCTACGAGCAGTACTTC.

The chain recombines TRBV6-5 with TRBJ1-3, with TRBD1 matching over 8 bases. The germline V gene has CDR1 MNHEY and CDR2 SVGAGI. The length of the CDR3 is 14 residues. Trimming at V came to 5 bases and at J to 4 bases, leaving 4 bases not matched to a gene. The CDR3 loop is CASSLRTGGNTIYF. The CDR3 DNA follows: TGTGCCAGCAGTCTAAGGACAGGGGGAAACACCATATATTTT.

This clone was observed a handful of times. The chain links TRBV9 to TRBJ1-6; 9 bases map to TRBD1. The germline V gene encodes CDR1 SGDLS and CDR2 YYNGEE. This CDR3 spans 15 amino acids. The V and J ends lost 4 bases and 7 bases, in that order; junction bases with no gene match: 6. The CDR3 nucleotides are TGTGCCAGCAGCTCTACCGGGACAGGGAATTCACCCCTCCACTTT. Residues: CASSSTGTGNSPLHF. The whole variable domain, filled in from reference TRBV9 and TRBJ1-6, reads DSGVTQTPKHLITATGQRVTLRCSPRSGDLSVYWYQQSLDQGLQFLIQYYNGEERAKGNILERFSAQQFPDLHSELNLSSLELGDSALYFCASSSTGTGNSPLHFGNGTRLTVT.

This clone showed up many times. V gene TRBV5-6 combines with J gene TRBJ2-6; D uncertain. This CDR3 has 15 residues. Between the trimmed V and J ends, which lost 1 base and 5 bases, there was a span of 10 bases. Germline CDR1 and CDR2: SGHDT and YYEEEE. CDR3 sequence (DNA): TGTGCCAGCAGCTTGTACGGGTCGAGGGCCAACGTCCTGACTTTC. Residues: CASSLYGSRANVLTF.

CDR3 in amino acids: CASYPHPGQTHQPQHF. The CDR3 coding sequence is TGTGCCAGCTACCCTCATCCCGGACAGACTCATCAGCCCCAGCATTTT. The rearrangement joins TRBV6-6 to TRBJ1-5, with a tentative D call TRBD1 (6 bases). CDR1 is MNHNY, CDR2 SVGAGI, per germline (reference sequence). The CDR3 runs 16 residues. Between the trimmed V and J ends, which lost 8 bases and 5 bases, there was a span of 22 bases.

This clone appeared a single time. Germline is not matched at one junction end, which may reflect a read error. The genes are TRBV7-7 and TRBJ2-1; 9 nucleotides agree with TRBD2. The CDR3 contains 17 residues. CDR1 SSHAT and CDR2 FNYEAQ come from the germline V gene (reference sequence). CDR3 bases: TGTGCTAGCAGCTTAGGATCGTCGCGGGGGGGCCTGCATGAGCAGTTCTTC. This codes for CASSLGSSRGGLHEQFF. Based on the CDR3 plus reference TRBV7-7 and TRBJ2-1, the full variable domain is GAGVSQSPRYKVTKRGQDVTLRCDPISSHATLYWYQQALGQGPEFLTYFNYEAQPDKSGLPSDRFSAERPEGSISTLTIQRTEQRDSAMYRCASSLGSSRGGLHEQFFGPGTRLTVL.

The gene calls are TRBV6-5 and TRBJ2-1; 9 nucleotides line up with TRBD1. CDR1 and CDR2 from the germline V gene are MNHEY and SVGAGI. V lost 8 bases, J lost 8 bases, and 10 bases stayed unmatched. This CDR3 comprises 14 residues. CDR3 bases: TGTGCCAGCTCCTTGGGGACAGGGTTCGATGAGCAGTTCTTC. It specifies CASSLGTGFDEQFF.

This rearrangement joins TRBV3-1 (or the pseudogene TRBV3-2) to TRBJ1-4, with 7 nucleotides matching TRBD1. There are 14 residues in the CDR3. The germline V gene encodes CDR1 LGHDT and CDR2 YNNKEL (reference sequence). Trimming cost V 4 bases and J 7 bases; bases outside gene matches: 6. CDR3 in amino acids: CASSPTGSGEKLFF. CDR3 sequence (DNA): TGTGCCAGCAGCCCGACAGGGTCAGGTGAAAAACTGTTTTTT.

V is TRBV5-1 and J is TRBJ1-5, with TRBD1 matching over 7 bases. J lost 4 bases, V lost 4 bases, and 14 bases had no gene match. Germline CDR1 is SGHRS and CDR2 is YFSETQ. CDR3 length equals 17 residues. CDR3 in DNA: TGCGCCAGCAGCCCGGGTTGGTTGGCAGGGGGGAATCAGCCCCAGCATTTT. Residues: CASSPGWLAGGNQPQHF.

The chain combines TRBV5-4 with TRBJ2-7; D remains unclear. This CDR3 has 13 residues. Germline CDR1 SGHNT, CDR2 YYREEE (reference sequence). Trimming pared 0 bases from V and 7 bases from J, leaving 11 bases between. This chain's CDR3 is CASSLAQPEEQYF. The CDR3 DNA reads as TGTGCCAGCAGCTTGGCCCAACCGGAGGAGCAGTACTTC.

CDR3 in amino acids: CASSQAALAGVMRGTQYF. The CDR3 nucleotides are TGTGCCAGCAGCCAAGCCGCCCTAGCGGGGGTAATGAGGGGGACCCAGTACTTC. The chain employs TRBV14 and TRBJ2-5, with 10 bases identical to TRBD2. CDR1 and CDR2 (germline): SGHDN, FVKESK. The CDR3 is made up of 18 amino acids. J was trimmed by 7 bases and V by 1 base; bases with no gene match: 15. The variable domain in full, completed from reference TRBV14 and TRBJ2-5, reads EAGVTQFPSHSVIEKGQTVTLRCDPISGHDNLYWYRRVMGKEIKFLLHFVKESKQDESGMPNNRFLAERTGGTYSTLKVQPAELEDSGVYFCASSQAALAGVMRGTQYFGPGTRLLVL.

This clone has only one observation. The chain uses TRBV11-1 and TRBJ2-1, with 10 bases that match TRBD2. Germline CDR1 is SGHAT and CDR2 is FQDESV (reference sequence). J gave up 7 bases and V 6 bases, and 9 bases lay outside the gene matches. CDR3 length equals 15 residues. CDR3 region: CASSQGSGGANEQFF. The CDR3 DNA sequence: TGTGCCAGCAGTCAGGGGAGCGGGGGGGCGAATGAGCAGTTCTTC.

The chain joins TRBV4-1 to TRBJ2-5; 10 nucleotides align to TRBD2. Germline V gene data show CDR1 as MGHRA and CDR2 as YSYEKL. CDR3 length: 16 amino acids. With 4 bases clipped from V and 1 base from J, the junction kept 6 bases outside the gene matches. In DNA, the CDR3 is TGCGCCAGCAGCCGAACTAGCGGGGACATCCAAGAGACCCAGTACTTC. This encodes CASSRTSGDIQETQYF.

V gene TRBV6-5 combines with J gene TRBJ1-1; possibly TRBD1 for D (5 bases). Trimming took off 0 bases at V and 5 bases at J, with 7 bases between the two ends. The CDR3 covers 13 residues. Germline-derived CDR1 and CDR2 are MNHEY and SVGAGI. The chain's CDR3 is CASSYSQGTEAFF. In DNA, the CDR3 is TGTGCCAGCAGTTACTCGCAGGGTACTGAAGCTTTCTTT.

Only one count was recorded for this clone. The V and J genes are TRBV10-3 and TRBJ1-1, with a possible D match to TRBD1 (5 bases). The germline CDR1 and CDR2 sequences are ENHRY and SYGVKD. The CDR3 extends over 13 amino acids. The V gene lost 11 bases and the J gene lost 1 base, with 14 bases spanning the gap. The CDR3 DNA reads as TGTGCCGTCCGGGGGAGGGAGAACACTGAAGCTTTCTTT. This translates into CAVRGRENTEAFF.

This sequence joins TRBV5-1 and TRBJ2-7; 11 bases fit TRBD1. CDR1 and CDR2 from the germline V gene are SGHRS and YFSETQ. CDR3 size: 17 residues. V shed 4 bases, J shed 2 bases, and the junction held 11 bases outside the gene matches. The CDR3 sequence: CASSPGTGGTTTYEQYF. CDR3 in DNA: TGCGCCAGCAGCCCAGGGACAGGGGGGACAACTACCTACGAGCAGTACTTC.